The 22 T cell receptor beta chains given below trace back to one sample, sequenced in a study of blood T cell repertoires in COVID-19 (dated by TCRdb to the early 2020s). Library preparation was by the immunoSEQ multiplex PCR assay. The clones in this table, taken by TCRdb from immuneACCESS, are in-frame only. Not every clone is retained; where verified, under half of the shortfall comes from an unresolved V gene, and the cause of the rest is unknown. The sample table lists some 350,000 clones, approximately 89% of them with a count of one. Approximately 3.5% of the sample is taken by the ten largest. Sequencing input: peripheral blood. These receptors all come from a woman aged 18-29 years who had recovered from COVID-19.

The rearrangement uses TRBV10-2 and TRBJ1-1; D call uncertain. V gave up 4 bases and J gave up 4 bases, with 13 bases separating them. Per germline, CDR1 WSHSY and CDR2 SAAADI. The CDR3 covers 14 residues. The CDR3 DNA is TGCGCCAGCAGTGTAGTCCCGGGATCCACTGAAGCTTTCTTT. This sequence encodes CASSVVPGSTEAFF.

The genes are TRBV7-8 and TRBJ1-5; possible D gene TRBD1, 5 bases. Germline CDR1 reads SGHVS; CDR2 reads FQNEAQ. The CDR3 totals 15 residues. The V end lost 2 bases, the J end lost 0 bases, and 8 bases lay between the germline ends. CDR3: CASSLRQHSNQPQHF. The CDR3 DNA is TGTGCCAGCAGCTTACGACAGCATAGCAATCAGCCCCAGCATTTT.

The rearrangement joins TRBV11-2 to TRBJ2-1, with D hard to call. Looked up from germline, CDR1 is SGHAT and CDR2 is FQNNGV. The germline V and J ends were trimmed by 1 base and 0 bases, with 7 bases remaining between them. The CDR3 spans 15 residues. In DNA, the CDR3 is TGTGCCAGCAGCTTAGTTCTAGACTCCTACAATGAGCAGTTCTTC. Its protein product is CASSLVLDSYNEQFF.

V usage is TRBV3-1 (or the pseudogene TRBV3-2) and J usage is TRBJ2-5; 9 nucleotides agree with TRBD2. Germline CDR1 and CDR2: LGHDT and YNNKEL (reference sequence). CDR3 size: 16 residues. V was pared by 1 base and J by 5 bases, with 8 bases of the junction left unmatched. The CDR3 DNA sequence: TGTGCCAGCAGCCAAGTGGCTAGCGGGAAAAGGGAGACCCAGTACTTC. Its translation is CASSQVASGKRETQYF.

CDR3 residues: CASSRRTAGNTEAFF. The CDR3 DNA reads as TGTGCCAGCAGTAGACGGACGGCGGGGAACACTGAAGCTTTCTTT. The chain combines TRBV7-6 with TRBJ1-1, with D unclear. The CDR3 is 15 residues long. Trimming took 6 bases from V and 1 from J, leaving 15 bases between them. Germline V lookup: CDR1 SGHVS, CDR2 FNYEAQ.

Here the CDR3 DNA reads TGTGCCAGCAGCTTGGAGGAGTGCGGAGTCGTC. Its translation is CASSLEECGVV. V is TRBV5-8 and J is TRBJ2-7; D gene unclear. The length of the CDR3 is 11 residues. CDR1 and CDR2 (germline): SGHTS, YDEGEE.

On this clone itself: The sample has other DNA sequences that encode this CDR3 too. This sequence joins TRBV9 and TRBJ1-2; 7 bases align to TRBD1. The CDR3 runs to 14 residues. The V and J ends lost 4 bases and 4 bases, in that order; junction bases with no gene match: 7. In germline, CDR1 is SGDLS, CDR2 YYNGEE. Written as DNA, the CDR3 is TGTGCCAGCAGCATAGGGGGCGGGGGCTATGGCTACACCTTC. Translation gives CASSIGGGGYGYTF.

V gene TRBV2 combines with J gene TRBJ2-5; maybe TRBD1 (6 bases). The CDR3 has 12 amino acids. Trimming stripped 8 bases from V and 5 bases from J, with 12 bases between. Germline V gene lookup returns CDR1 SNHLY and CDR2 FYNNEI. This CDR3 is CASFGGTETQYF. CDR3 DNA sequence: TGTGCCAGCTTTGGGGGCACGGAGACCCAGTACTTC.

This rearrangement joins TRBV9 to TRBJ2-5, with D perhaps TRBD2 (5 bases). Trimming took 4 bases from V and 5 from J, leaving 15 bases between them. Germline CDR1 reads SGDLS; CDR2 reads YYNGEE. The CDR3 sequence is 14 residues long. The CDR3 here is CASSPEGSLETQYF. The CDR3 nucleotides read TGTGCCAGCAGCCCAGAAGGGAGTTTGGAGACCCAGTACTTC.

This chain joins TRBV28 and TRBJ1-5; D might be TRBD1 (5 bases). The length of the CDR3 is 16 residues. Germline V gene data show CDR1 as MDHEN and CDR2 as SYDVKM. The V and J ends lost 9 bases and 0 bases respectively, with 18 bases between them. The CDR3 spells CASYWAGSYSNQPQHF. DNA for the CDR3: TGTGCCAGTTACTGGGCAGGGTCTTATAGCAATCAGCCCCAGCATTTT. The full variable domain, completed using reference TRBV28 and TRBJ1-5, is DVKVTQSSRYLVKRTGEKVFLECVQDMDHENMFWYRQDPGLGLRLIYFSYDVKMKEKGDIPEGYSVSREKKERFSLILESASTNQTSMYLCASYWAGSYSNQPQHFGDGTRLSIL.

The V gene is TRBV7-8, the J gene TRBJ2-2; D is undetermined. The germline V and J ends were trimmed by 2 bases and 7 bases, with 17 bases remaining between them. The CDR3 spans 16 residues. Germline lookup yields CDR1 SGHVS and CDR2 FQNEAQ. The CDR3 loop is CASSLIPRRFGGELFF. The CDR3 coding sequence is TGTGCCAGCAGCTTAATACCCAGGCGCTTTGGCGGGGAGCTGTTTTTT.

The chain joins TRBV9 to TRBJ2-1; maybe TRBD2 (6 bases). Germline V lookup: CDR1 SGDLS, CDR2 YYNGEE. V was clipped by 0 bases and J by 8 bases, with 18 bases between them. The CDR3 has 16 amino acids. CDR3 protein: CASSVATSGQRHEQFF. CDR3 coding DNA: TGTGCCAGCAGCGTAGCTACCAGCGGGCAAAGACATGAGCAGTTCTTC.

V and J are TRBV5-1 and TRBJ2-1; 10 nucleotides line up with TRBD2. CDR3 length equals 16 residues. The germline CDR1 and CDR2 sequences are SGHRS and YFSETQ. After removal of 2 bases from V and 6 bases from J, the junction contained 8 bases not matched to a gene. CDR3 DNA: TGCGCCAGCAGCTTTAGCATCTTAGCGGGAGGCAATGAGCAGTTCTTC. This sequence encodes CASSFSILAGGNEQFF. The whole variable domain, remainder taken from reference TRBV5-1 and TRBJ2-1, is KAGVTQTPRYLIKTRGQQVTLSCSPISGHRSVSWYQQTPGQGLQFLFEYFSETQRNKGNFPGRFSGRQFSNSRSEMNVSTLELGDSALYLCASSFSILAGGNEQFFGPGTRLTVL.

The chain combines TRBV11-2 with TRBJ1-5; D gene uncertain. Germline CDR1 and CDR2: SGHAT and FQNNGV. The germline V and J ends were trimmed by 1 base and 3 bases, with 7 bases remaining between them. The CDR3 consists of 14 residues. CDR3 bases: TGTGCCAGCAGCTTAGGAGGATACAATCAGCCCCAGCATTTT. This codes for CASSLGGYNQPQHF.

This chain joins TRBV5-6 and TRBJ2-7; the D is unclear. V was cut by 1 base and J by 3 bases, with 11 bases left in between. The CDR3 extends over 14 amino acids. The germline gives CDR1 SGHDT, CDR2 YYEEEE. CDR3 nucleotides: TGTGCCAGCAGCTTGTTTTCCGGCGGCTACGAGCAGTACGTC. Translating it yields CASSLFSGGYEQYV.

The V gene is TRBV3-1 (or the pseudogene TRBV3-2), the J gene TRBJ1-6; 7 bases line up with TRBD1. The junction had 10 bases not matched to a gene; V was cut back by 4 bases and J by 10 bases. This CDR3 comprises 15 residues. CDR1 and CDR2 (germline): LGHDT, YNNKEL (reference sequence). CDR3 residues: CASSPSQGDRSPLHF. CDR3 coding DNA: TGTGCCAGCAGCCCCTCTCAGGGGGATCGGTCACCCCTCCACTTT.

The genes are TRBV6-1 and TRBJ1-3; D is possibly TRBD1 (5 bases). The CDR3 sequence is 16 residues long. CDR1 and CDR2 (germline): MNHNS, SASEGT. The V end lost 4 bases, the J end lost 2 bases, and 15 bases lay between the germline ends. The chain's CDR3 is CASSGPQGPPGNTIYF. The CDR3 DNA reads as TGTGCCAGCAGTGGACCCCAGGGCCCCCCTGGAAACACCATATATTTT.

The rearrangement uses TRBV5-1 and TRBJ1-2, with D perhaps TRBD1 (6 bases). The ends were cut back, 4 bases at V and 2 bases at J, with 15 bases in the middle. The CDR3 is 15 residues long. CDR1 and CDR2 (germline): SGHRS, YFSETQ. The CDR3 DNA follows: TGCGCCAGCAGCCCAGGGGACCGGTTAAACTATGGCTACACCTTC. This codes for CASSPGDRLNYGYTF.

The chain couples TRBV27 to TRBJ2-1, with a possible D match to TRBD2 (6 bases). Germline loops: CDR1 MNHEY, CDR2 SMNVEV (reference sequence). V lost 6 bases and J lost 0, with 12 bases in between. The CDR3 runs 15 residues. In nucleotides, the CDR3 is TGTGCCAGCAGGGGGGACTGGGTCTCCTACAATGAGCAGTTCTTC. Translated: CASRGDWVSYNEQFF.

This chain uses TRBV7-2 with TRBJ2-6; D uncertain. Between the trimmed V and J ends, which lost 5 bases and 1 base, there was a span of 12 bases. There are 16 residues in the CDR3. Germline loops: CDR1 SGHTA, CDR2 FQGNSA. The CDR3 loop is CASSLGWQSGANVLTF. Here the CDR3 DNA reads TGTGCCAGCAGCCTAGGGTGGCAGTCTGGGGCCAACGTCCTGACTTTC.

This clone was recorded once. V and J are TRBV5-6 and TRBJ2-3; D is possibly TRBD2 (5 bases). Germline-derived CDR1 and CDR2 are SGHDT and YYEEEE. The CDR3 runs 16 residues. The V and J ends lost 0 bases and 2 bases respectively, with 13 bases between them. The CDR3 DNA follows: TGTGCCAGCAGCTTGGTCAGCGGCCCTCCCACAGATACGCAGTATTTT. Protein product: CASSLVSGPPTDTQYF.

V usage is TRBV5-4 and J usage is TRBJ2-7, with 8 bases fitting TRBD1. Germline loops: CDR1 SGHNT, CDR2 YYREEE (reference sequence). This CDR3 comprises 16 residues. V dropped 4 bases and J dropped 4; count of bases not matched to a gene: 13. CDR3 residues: CASSKDRRDRRYEQYV. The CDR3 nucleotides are TGTGCCAGCAGCAAGGATCGCCGGGACAGGAGGTACGAGCAGTACGTC.